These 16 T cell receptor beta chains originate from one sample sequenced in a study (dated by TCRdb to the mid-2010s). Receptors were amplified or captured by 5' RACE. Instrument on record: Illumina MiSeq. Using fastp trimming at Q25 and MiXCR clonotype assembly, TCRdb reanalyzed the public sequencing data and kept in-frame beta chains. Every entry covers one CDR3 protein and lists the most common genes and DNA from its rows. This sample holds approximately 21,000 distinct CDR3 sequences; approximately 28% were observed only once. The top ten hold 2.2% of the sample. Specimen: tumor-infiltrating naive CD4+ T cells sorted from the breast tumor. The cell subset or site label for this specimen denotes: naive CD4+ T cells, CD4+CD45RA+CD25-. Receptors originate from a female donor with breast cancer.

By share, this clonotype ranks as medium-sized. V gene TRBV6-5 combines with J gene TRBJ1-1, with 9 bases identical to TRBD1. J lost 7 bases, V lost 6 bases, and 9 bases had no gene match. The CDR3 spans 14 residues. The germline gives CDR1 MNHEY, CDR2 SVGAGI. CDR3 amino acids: CASRTGTGSLEAFF. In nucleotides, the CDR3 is TGTGCCAGCAGAACTGGGACAGGGAGCCTTGAAGCTTTCTTT.

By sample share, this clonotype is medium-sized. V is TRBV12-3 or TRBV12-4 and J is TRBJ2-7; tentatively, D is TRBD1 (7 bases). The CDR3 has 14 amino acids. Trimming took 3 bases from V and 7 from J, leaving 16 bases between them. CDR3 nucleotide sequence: TGTGCCAGCAGTTTTTTGGAGGGGGCGAGTGAGCAGTACTTC. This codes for CASSFLEGASEQYF.

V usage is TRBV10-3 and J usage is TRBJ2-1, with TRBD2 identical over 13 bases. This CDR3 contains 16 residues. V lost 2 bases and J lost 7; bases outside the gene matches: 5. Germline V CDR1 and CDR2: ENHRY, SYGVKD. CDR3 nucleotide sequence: TGTGCCATCAGTGAGACTAGCGGGAGGGAAAGGAATGAGCAGTTCTTC. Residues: CAISETSGRERNEQFF.

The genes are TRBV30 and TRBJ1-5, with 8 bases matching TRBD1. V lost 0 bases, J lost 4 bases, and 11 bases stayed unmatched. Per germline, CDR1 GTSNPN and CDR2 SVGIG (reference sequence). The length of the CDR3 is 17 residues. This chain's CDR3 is CAWSVGFRGPLNQPQHF. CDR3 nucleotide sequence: TGTGCCTGGAGTGTAGGTTTCAGGGGGCCGCTAAATCAGCCCCAGCATTTT.

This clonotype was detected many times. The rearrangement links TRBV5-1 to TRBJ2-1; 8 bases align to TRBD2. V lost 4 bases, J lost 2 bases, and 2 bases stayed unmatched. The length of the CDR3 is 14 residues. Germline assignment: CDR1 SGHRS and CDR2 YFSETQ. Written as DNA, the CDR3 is TGCGCCAGCAGCCTAGCGGGTCCCTACAATGAGCAGTTCTTC. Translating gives CASSLAGPYNEQFF.

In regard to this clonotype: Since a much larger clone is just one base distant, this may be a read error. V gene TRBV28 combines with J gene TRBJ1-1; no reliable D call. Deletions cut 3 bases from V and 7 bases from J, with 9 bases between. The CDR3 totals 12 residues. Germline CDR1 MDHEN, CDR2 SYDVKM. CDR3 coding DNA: TGTGCCAGCAGTTTCGCCAGTGTTGAAGCTTTCTTT. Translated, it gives CASSFASVEAFF.

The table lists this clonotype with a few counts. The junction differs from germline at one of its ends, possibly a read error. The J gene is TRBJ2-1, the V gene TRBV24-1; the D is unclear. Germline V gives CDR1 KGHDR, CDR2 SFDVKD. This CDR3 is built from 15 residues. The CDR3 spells CATRDLASKRNEQFF. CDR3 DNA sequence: TGTGCCACCAGAGATTTGGCCTCAAAAAGGAATGAGCAGTTCTTC.

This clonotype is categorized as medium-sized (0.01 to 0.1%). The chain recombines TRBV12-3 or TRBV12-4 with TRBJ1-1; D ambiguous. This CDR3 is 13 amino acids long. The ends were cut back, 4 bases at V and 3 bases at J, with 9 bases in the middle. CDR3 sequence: CASSSRGDTEAFF. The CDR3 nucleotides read TGTGCCAGCAGTTCCCGTGGGGACACTGAAGCTTTCTTT.

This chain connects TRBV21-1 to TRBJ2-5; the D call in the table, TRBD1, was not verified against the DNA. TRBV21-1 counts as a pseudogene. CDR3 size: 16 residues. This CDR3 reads CASSTKAGQGEETQYF. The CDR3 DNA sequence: TGTGCCAGCAGCACCAAAGCCGGGCAGGGGGAAGAGACCCAGTACTTC.

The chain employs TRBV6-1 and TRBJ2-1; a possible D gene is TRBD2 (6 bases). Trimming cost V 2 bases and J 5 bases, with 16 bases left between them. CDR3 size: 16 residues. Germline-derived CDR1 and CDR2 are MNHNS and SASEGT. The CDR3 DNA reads TGTGCCAGCAGTGAACGGGCGGGATGGGGCCACAATGAGCAGTTCTTC. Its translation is CASSERAGWGHNEQFF.

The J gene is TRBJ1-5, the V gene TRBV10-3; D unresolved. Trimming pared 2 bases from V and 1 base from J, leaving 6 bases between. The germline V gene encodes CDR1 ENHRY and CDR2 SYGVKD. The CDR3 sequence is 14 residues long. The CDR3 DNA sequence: TGTGCCATCAGTGAGGCCCTGAGCAATCAGCCCCAGCATTTT. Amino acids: CAISEALSNQPQHF.

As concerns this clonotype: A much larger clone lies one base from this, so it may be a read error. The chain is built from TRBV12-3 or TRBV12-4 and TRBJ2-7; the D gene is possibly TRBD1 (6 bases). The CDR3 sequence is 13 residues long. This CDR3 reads CASSWTATYEQHF. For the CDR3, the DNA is TGTGCCAGCAGTTGGACAGCTACCTACGAGCAGCACTTC.

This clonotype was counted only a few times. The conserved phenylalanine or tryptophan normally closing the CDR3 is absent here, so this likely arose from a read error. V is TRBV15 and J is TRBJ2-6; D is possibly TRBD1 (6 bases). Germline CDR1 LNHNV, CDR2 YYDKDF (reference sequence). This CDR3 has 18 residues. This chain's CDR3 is CATSRGQSLNSGANVLTL. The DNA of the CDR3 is TGCGCCACCAGCAGAGGACAGAGCCTTAACTCTGGGGCCAACGTCCTGACTCTC.

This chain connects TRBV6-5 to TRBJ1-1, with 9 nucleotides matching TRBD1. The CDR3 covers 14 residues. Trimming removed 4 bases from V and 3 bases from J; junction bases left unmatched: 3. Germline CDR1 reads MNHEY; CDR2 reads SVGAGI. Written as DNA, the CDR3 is TGTGCCAGCAGTTGGAGGACAGGGGACACTGAAGCTTTCTTT. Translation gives CASSWRTGDTEAFF.

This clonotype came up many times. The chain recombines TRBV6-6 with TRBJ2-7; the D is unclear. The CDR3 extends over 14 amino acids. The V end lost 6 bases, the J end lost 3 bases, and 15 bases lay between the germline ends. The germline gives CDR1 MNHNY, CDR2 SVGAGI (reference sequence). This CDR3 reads CASSEAGSNYEQYF. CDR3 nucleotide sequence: TGTGCCAGCAGCGAAGCCGGGTCCAACTACGAGCAGTACTTC.

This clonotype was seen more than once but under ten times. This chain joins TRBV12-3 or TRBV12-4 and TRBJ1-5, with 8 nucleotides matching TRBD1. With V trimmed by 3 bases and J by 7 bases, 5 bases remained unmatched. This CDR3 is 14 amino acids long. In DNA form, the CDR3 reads TGTGCCAGCAGTTTTTCTACAGGGGGACAGCCCCAGCATTTT. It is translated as CASSFSTGGQPQHF.